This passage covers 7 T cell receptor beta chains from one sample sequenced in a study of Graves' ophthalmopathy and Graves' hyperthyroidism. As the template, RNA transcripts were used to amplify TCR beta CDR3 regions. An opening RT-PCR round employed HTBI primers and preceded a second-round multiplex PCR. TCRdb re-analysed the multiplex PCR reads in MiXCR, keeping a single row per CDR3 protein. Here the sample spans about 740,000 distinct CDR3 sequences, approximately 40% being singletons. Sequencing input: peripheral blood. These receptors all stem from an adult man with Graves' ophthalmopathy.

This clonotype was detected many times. As DNA, the CDR3 is TGTGCCACCAGTGATAAACGGGAAGCTTTCTTT. Its protein is CATSDKREAFF. The chain has TRBV24-1 and TRBJ1-1; D is uncertain. CDR1 and CDR2 from the germline V gene are KGHDR and SFDVKD. CDR3 length equals 11 residues. Trimming took off 3 bases at V and 8 bases at J, with 6 bases between the two ends.

DNA of the CDR3: TGCAGTGCTGGCAGGGTGGGCGGCTCCTATAATTCACCCCTCCACTTT. Its protein product is CSAGRVGGSYNSPLHF. The V gene is TRBV20-1, the J gene TRBJ1-6; D perhaps matches TRBD1 (5 bases). This CDR3 contains 16 residues. CDR1 and CDR2 from the germline V gene are DFQATT and SNEGSKA (reference sequence). The V end was cut by 5 bases, the J end by 0 bases, with 14 bases between.

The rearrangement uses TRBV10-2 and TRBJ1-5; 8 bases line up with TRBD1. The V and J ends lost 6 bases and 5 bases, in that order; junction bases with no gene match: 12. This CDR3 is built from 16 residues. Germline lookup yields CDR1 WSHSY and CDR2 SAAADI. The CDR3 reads CASRDSGQGRDQPQHF. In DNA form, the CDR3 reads TGCGCCAGCAGAGATTCCGGACAGGGTAGAGATCAGCCCCAGCATTTT.

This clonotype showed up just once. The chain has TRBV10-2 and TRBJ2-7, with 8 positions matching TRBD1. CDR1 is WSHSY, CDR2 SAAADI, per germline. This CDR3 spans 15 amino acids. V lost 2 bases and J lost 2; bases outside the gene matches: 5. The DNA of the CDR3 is TGCGCCAGCAGTGAGGCGGGACAGGCACCCTACGAGCAGTACTTC. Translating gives CASSEAGQAPYEQYF.

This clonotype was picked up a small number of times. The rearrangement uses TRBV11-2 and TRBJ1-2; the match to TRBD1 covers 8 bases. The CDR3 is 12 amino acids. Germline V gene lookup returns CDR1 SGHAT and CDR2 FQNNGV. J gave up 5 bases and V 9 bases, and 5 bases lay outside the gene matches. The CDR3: CASARTGYGYTF. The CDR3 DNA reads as TGTGCCAGTGCTCGGACAGGGTATGGCTACACCTTC. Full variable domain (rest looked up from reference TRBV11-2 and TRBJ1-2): EAGVAQSPRYKIIEKRQSVAFWCNPISGHATLYWYQQILGQGPKLLIQFQNNGVVDDSQLPKDRFSAERLKGVDSTLKIQPAKLEDSAVYLCASARTGYGYTFGSGTRLTVV.

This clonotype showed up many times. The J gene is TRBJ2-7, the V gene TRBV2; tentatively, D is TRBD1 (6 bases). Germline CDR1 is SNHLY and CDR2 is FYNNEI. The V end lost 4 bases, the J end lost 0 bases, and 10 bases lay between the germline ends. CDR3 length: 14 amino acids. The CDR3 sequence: CASSGGQASYEQYF. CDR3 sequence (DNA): TGTGCCAGCAGTGGGGGACAAGCCTCCTACGAGCAGTACTTC.

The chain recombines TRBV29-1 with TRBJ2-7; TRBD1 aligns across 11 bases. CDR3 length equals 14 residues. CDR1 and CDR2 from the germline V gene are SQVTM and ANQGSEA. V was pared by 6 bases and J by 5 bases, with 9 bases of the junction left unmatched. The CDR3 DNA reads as TGCAGCGTGTCCCGGGACAGGGGGGGCAACGAGCAGTACTTC. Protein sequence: CSVSRDRGGNEQYF.